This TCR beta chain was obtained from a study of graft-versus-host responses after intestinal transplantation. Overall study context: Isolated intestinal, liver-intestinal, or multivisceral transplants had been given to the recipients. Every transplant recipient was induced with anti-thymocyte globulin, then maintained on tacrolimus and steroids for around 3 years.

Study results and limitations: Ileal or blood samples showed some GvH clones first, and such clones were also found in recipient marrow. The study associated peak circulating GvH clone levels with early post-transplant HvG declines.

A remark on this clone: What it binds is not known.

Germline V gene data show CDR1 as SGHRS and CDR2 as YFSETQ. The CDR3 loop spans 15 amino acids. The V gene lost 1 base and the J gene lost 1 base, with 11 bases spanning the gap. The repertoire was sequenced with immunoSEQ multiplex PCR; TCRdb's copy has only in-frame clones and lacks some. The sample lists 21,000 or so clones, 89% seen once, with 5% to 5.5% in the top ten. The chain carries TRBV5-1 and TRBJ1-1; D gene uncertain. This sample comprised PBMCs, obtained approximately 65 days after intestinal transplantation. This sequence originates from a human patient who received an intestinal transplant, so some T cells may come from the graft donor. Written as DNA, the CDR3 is TGCGCCAGCAGCTTGTTCACAGCCCCGAACACTGAAGCTTTCTTT. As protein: CASSLFTAPNTEAFF. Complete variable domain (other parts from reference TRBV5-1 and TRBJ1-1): KAGVTQTPRYLIKTRGQQVTLSCSPISGHRSVSWYQQTPGQGLQFLFEYFSETQRNKGNFPGRFSGRQFSNSRSEMNVSTLELGDSALYLCASSLFTAPNTEAFFGQGTRLTVV.